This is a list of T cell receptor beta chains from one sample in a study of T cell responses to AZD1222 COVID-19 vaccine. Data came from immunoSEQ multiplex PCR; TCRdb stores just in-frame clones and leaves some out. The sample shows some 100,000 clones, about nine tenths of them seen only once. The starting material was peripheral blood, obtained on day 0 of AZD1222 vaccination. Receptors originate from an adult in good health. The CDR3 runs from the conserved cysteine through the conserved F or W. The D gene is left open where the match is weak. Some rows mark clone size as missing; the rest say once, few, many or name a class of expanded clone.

cdr3_aa: CASSLAGGGNKNEKLFF
cdr3_nt: TGTGCCAGCAGCTTGGCCGGTGGAGGGAATAAGAATGAAAAACTGTTTTTT
v_call: TRBV5-4
d_call: -
clone_size: few
j_call: TRBJ1-4

cdr3_aa: CASSPRDRLNTEAFF
cdr3_nt: TGTGCCAGCAGCCCACGGGACAGACTGAACACTGAAGCTTTCTTT
v_call: TRBV7-9
d_call: TRBD1
clone_size: -
j_call: TRBJ1-1

cdr3_aa: CASSPYSGVAKNIQYF
cdr3_nt: TGTGCCAGCTCACCATATAGCGGGGTAGCCAAAAACATTCAGTACTTC
v_call: TRBV18
d_call: TRBD2
clone_size: -
j_call: TRBJ2-4

cdr3_aa: CASRAIMSSGNTIYF
cdr3_nt: TGTGCCAGCAGGGCAATCATGAGCTCTGGAAACACCATATATTTT
v_call: TRBV7-9
d_call: -
clone_size: -
j_call: TRBJ1-3

cdr3_aa: CASSSISGGEKLFF
cdr3_nt: TGTGCCAGCAGCAGCATTTCGGGAGGCGAAAAACTGTTTTTT
v_call: TRBV5-6
d_call: -
clone_size: once
j_call: TRBJ1-4

cdr3_aa: CASSSGYAGGITDTQYF
cdr3_nt: TGTGCCAGCAGCTCCGGATATGCGGGAGGGATCACAGATACGCAGTATTTT
v_call: TRBV11-3
d_call: TRBD2
clone_size: -
j_call: TRBJ2-3

cdr3_aa: CASSFGRFYGYTF
cdr3_nt: TGTGCCAGCAGTTTCGGCAGATTCTATGGCTACACCTTC
v_call: TRBV28
d_call: -
clone_size: -
j_call: TRBJ1-2

cdr3_aa: CASSMSGTTEAFF
cdr3_nt: TGTGCCAGTAGTATGAGCGGGACGACTGAAGCTTTCTTT
v_call: TRBV19
d_call: -
clone_size: -
j_call: TRBJ1-1

cdr3_aa: CASSLRGEAFF
cdr3_nt: TGTGCCAGTAGTTTAAGGGGTGAAGCTTTCTTT
v_call: TRBV19
d_call: -
clone_size: -
j_call: TRBJ1-1

cdr3_aa: CASSPWGLAGAGRSYEQYF
cdr3_nt: TGTGCCAGCAGCCCCTGGGGCCTAGCGGGAGCTGGCAGATCCTACGAGCAGTACTTC
v_call: TRBV28
d_call: TRBD2
clone_size: -
j_call: TRBJ2-7

cdr3_aa: CASSYSKGVETHF
cdr3_nt: TGTGCCAGCAGTTACTCAAAGGGAGTTGAGACCCACTTT
v_call: TRBV6-2/TRBV6-3
d_call: -
clone_size: -
j_call: TRBJ1-6

cdr3_aa: CASSLTPGLAGGSYEQYF
cdr3_nt: TGTGCCAGCAGCTTAACGCCAGGACTAGCGGGAGGGTCCTACGAGCAGTACTTC
v_call: TRBV11-3
d_call: TRBD2
clone_size: -
j_call: TRBJ2-7

cdr3_aa: CSAWGYTEAFF
cdr3_nt: TGCAGCGCCTGGGGGTACACTGAAGCTTTCTTT
v_call: TRBV29-1
d_call: -
clone_size: -
j_call: TRBJ1-1

cdr3_aa: CASSHKPWSSGIQRGSYEQYF
cdr3_nt: TGTGCCAGCAGCCACAAGCCCTGGTCTAGCGGGATTCAAAGGGGTTCCTACGAGCAGTACTTC
v_call: TRBV3-1/TRBV3-2
d_call: TRBD2
clone_size: -
j_call: TRBJ2-7

cdr3_aa: CASSRTGTSTDTQYF
cdr3_nt: TGTGCCAGCAGTCGGACAGGGACTAGCACAGATACGCAGTATTTT
v_call: TRBV2
d_call: TRBD1
clone_size: -
j_call: TRBJ2-3

cdr3_aa: CASSLPGLAGRGQFF
cdr3_nt: TGTGCCAGCAGCTTACCGGGACTAGCGGGAAGGGGGCAGTTCTTC
v_call: TRBV7-2
d_call: TRBD2
clone_size: -
j_call: TRBJ2-1

cdr3_aa: CASSLKGTSGANEQFF
cdr3_nt: TGTGCCAGCAGCTTAAAGGGGACTAGCGGTGCCAATGAGCAGTTCTTC
v_call: TRBV7-3
d_call: TRBD2
clone_size: -
j_call: TRBJ2-1

cdr3_aa: CASSPNRGPNNEQFF
cdr3_nt: TGTGCCAGCTCACCAAACAGGGGGCCCAACAATGAGCAGTTCTTC
v_call: TRBV18
d_call: TRBD1
clone_size: -
j_call: TRBJ2-1

cdr3_aa: CASSPVQGTDGYTF
cdr3_nt: TGTGCCAGCAGCCCGGTGCAGGGGACGGATGGCTACACCTTC
v_call: TRBV28
d_call: -
clone_size: -
j_call: TRBJ1-2

cdr3_aa: CASSLVAGGSYEQYF
cdr3_nt: TGCGCCAGCAGTCTAGTTGCAGGGGGGTCCTACGAGCAGTACTTC
v_call: TRBV4-1
d_call: -
clone_size: -
j_call: TRBJ2-7

cdr3_aa: CASSLERTGGEQYF
cdr3_nt: TGTGCCAGCAGCTTGGAACGGACAGGGGGCGAGCAGTACTTC
v_call: TRBV5-4
d_call: TRBD1
clone_size: -
j_call: TRBJ2-7

cdr3_aa: CASRPARAIDTGELFF
cdr3_nt: TGTGCCAGCAGGCCGGCACGAGCGATTGACACCGGGGAGCTGTTTTTT
v_call: TRBV6-6
d_call: -
clone_size: -
j_call: TRBJ2-2

cdr3_aa: CASSQALGQNGYTF
cdr3_nt: TGTGCCAGCAGCCAAGCTTTGGGACAGAACGGCTACACCTTC
v_call: TRBV3-1/TRBV3-2
d_call: TRBD1
clone_size: -
j_call: TRBJ1-2

cdr3_aa: CASSLEQISPLHF
cdr3_nt: TGTGCCAGCAGCTTAGAACAGATCTCACCCCTCCACTTT
v_call: TRBV7-2
d_call: -
clone_size: -
j_call: TRBJ1-6

cdr3_aa: CASSPSRDKNYEQYF
cdr3_nt: TGTGCCAGCTCACCGTCCCGGGACAAGAATTACGAGCAGTACTTC
v_call: TRBV18
d_call: -
clone_size: -
j_call: TRBJ2-7

cdr3_aa: CASSHGFDKQHTQYF
cdr3_nt: TGCGCCAGCAGCCACGGCTTTGACAAGCAACATACGCAGTATTTT
v_call: TRBV4-3
d_call: -
clone_size: -
j_call: TRBJ2-3

cdr3_aa: CASRLTGGSAFF
cdr3_nt: TGTGCCAGCAGGTTGACAGGGGGATCAGCTTTCTTT
v_call: TRBV12-3/TRBV12-4
d_call: TRBD1
clone_size: -
j_call: TRBJ1-1

cdr3_aa: CASSVGGFLYGYTF
cdr3_nt: TGTGCCAGCAGCGTCGGGGGGTTCCTCTATGGCTACACCTTC
v_call: TRBV7-2
d_call: -
clone_size: -
j_call: TRBJ1-2

cdr3_aa: CASAAQGSFQETQYF
cdr3_nt: TGTGCCAGCGCCGCGCAGGGAAGTTTTCAAGAGACCCAGTACTTC
v_call: TRBV7-7
d_call: -
clone_size: -
j_call: TRBJ2-5